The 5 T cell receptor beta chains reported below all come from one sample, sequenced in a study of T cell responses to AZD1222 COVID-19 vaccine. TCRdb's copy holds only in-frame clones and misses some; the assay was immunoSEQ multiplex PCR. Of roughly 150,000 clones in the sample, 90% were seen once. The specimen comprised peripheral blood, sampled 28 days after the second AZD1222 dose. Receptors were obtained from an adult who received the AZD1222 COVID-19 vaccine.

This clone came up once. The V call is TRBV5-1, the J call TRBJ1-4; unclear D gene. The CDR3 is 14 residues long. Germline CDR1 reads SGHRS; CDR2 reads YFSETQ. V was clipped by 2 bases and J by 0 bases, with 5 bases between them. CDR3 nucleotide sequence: TGCGCCAGCAGCTTTACAACAACTAATGAAAAACTGTTTTTT. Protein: CASSFTTTNEKLFF.

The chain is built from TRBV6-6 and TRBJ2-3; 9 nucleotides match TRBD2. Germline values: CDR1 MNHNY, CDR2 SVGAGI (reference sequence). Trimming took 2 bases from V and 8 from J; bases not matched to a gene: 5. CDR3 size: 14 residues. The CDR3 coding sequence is TGTGCCAGCAGTTACCCGCTAGCGGGAACTACGCAGTATTTT. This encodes CASSYPLAGTTQYF.

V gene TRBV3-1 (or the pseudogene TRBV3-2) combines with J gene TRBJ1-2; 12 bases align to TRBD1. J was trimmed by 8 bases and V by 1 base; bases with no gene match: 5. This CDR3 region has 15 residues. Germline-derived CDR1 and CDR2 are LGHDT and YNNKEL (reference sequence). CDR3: CASSQGGQGARGYTF. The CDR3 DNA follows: TGTGCCAGCAGCCAAGGGGGACAGGGGGCGCGGGGCTACACCTTC.

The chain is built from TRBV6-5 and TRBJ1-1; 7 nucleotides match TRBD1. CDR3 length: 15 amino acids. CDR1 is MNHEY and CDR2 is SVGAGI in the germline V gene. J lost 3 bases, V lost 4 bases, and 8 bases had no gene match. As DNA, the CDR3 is TGTGCCAGCAGTTCCCAGGGGGGGCGCCACACTGAAGCTTTCTTT. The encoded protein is CASSSQGGRHTEAFF.

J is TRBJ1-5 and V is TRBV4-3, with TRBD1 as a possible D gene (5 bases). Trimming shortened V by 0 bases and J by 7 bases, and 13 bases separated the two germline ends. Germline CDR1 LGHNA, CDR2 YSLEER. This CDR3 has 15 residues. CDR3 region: CASSQDGGGRQPQHF. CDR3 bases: TGCGCCAGCAGCCAAGATGGCGGGGGTCGACAGCCCCAGCATTTT.